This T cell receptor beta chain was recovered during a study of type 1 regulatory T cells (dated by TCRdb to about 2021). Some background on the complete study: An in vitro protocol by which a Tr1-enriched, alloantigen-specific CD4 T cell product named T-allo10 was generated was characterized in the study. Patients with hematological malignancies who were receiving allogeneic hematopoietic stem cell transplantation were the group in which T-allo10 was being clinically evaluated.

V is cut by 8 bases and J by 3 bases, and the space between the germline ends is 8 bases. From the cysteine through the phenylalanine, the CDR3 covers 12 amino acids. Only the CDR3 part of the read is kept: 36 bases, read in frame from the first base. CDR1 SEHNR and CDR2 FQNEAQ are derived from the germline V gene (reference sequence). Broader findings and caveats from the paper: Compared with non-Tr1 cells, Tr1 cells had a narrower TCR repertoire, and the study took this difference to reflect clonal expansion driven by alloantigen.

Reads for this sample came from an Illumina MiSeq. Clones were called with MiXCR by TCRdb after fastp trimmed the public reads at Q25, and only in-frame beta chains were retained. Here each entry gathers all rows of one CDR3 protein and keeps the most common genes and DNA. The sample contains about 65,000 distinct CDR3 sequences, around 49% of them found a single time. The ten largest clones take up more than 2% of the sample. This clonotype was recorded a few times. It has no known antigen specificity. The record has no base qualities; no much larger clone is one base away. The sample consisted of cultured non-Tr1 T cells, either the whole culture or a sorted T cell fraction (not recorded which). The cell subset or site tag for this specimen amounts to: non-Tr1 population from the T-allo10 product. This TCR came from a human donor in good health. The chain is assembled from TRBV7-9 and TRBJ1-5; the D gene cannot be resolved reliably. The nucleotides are TGTGCCAGCGGTCCCGACAATCAGCCCCAGCATTTT. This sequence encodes CASGPDNQPQHF.